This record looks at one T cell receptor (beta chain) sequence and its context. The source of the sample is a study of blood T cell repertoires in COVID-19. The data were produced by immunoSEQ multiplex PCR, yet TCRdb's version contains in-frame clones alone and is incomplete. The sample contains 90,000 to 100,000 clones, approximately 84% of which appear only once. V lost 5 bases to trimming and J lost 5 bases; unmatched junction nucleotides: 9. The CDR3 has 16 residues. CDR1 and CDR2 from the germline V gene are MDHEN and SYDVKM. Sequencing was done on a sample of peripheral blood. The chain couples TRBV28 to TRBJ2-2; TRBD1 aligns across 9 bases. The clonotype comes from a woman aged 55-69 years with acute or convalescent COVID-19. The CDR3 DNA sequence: TGTGCCAGCAGTAACGGGGGACAGGGTGGGACCGGGGAGCTGTTTTTT. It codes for CASSNGGQGGTGELFF.